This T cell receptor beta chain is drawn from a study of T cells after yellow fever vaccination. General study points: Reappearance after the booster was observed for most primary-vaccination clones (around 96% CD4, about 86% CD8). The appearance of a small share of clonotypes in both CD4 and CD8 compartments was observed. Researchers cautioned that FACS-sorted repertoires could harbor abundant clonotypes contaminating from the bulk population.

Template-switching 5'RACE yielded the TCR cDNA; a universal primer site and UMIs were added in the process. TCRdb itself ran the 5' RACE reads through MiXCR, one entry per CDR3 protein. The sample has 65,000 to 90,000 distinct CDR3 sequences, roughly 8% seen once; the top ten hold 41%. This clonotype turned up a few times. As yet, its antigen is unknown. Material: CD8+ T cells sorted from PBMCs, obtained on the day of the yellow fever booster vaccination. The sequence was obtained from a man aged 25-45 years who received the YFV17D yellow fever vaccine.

The CDR3 here is CASSFGKGGFEYF. In nucleotides, the CDR3 is TGTGCCAGCAGCTTTGGAAAGGGAGGGTTTGAGTACTTC. The chain carries TRBV5-6 and TRBJ2-7; 7 nucleotides agree with TRBD2. The J segment lost 11 bases and the V segment lost 2 bases, leaving 10 bases of the junction unmatched. The germline V gene has CDR1 SGHDT and CDR2 YYEEEE. The CDR3 loop spans 13 amino acids.